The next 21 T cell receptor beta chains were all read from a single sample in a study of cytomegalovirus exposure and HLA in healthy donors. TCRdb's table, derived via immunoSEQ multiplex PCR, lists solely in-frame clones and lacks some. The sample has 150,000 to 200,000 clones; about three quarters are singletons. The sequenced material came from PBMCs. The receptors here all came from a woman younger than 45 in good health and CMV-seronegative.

The CDR3, as DNA: TGTGCCAGCAGCCATAGGGGACAGGGGGCCCCTGGGGCCAACGTCCTGACTTTC. It yields the protein CASSHRGQGAPGANVLTF. V gene TRBV7-3 combines with J gene TRBJ2-6; 12 bases agree with TRBD1. From germline, CDR1 is SGHTA and CDR2 FQGTGA. The junction had 7 bases not matched to a gene; V was cut back by 5 bases and J by 2 bases. This CDR3 is 18 amino acids long.

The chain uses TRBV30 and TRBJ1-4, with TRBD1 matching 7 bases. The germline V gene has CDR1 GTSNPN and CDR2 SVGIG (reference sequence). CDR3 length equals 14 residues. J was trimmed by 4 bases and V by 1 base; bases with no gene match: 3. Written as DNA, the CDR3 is TGTGCCTGGAGTGGGGACAGCCTTAATGAAAAACTGTTTTTT. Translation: CAWSGDSLNEKLFF. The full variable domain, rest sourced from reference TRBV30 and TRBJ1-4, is SQTIHQWPATLVQPVGSPLSLECTVEGTSNPNLYWYRQAAGRGLQLLFYSVGIGQISSEVPQNLSASRPQDRQFILSSKKLLLSDSGFYLCAWSGDSLNEKLFFGSGTQLSVL.

CDR3 amino acids: CAISKIDRGRGYTF. DNA of the CDR3: TGTGCCATCAGTAAGATCGACAGGGGGAGAGGCTACACCTTC. V gene TRBV10-3 combines with J gene TRBJ1-2; 9 bases are shared with TRBD1. The length of the CDR3 is 14 residues. V dropped 5 bases and J dropped 8; count of bases not matched to a gene: 9. The V gene's germline CDR1 is ENHRY and CDR2 SYGVKD.

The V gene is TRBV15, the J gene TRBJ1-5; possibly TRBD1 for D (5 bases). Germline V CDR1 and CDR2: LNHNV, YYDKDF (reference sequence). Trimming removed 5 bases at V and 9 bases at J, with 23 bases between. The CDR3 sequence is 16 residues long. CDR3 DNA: TGTGCCACCAGCGATTTTAAGTTGGCAGCCGGGGGGCCCCAGCATTTT. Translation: CATSDFKLAAGGPQHF.

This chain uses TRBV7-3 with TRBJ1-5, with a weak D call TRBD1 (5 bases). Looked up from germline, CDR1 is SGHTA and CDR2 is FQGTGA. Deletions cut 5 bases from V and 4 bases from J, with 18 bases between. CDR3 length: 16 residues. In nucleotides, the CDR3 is TGTGCCAGCAGCACCCTCGACAGCCAAGGAAATCAGCCCCAGCATTTT. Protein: CASSTLDSQGNQPQHF.

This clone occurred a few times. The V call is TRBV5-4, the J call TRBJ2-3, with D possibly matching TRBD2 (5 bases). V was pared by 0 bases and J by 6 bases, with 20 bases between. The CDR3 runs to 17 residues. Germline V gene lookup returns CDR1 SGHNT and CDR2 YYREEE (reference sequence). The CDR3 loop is CASSLGVTDPRGDTQYF. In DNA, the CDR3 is TGTGCCAGCAGCTTGGGAGTAACGGACCCACGAGGGGATACGCAGTATTTT.

The CDR3 loop reads CASSLGQGSNTEAFF. The CDR3 DNA reads TGTGCCAGCAGCTTAGGCCAGGGGTCTAACACTGAAGCTTTCTTT. The chain links TRBV7-8 to TRBJ1-1, with D perhaps TRBD1 (6 bases). V was trimmed by 1 base and J by 2 bases, leaving 11 bases between them. Germline V gene sequence: CDR1 SGHVS, CDR2 FQNEAQ. The CDR3 runs to 15 residues.

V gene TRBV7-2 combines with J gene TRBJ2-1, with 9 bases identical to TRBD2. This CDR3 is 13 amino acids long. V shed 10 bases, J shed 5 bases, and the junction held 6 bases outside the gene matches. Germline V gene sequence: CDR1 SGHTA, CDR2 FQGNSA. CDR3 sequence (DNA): TGTGCCATCAGGGTAGCGGGAGACAATGAGCAGTTCTTC. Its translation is CAIRVAGDNEQFF.

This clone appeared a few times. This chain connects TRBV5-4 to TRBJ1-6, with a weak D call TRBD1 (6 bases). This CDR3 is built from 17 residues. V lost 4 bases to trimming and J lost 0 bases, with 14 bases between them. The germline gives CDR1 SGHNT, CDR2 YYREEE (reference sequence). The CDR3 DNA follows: TGTGCCAGCAGCCCGACAGGCCCTAGCTCCTATAATTCACCCCTCCACTTT. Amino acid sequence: CASSPTGPSSYNSPLHF.

CDR3 residues: CASSEVVNTGELFF. The CDR3 DNA is TGTGCCAGCAGTGAAGTAGTCAACACCGGGGAGCTGTTTTTT. This rearrangement joins TRBV2 to TRBJ2-2; D gene unclear. Germline CDR1 SNHLY, CDR2 FYNNEI. The CDR3 is 14 amino acids. V lost 1 base and J lost 2, with 5 bases in between.

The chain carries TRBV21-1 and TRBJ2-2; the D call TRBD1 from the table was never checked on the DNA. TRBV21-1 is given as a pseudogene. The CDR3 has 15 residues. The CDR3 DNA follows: TGTGCCAGCAGGATGCAAACATCGAACACCGGGGAGCTGTTTTTT. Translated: CASRMQTSNTGELFF.

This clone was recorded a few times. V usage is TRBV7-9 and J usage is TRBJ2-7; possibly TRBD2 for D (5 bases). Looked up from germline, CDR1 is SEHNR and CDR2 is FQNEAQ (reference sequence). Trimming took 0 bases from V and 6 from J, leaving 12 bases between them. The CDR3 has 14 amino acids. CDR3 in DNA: TGTGCCAGCAGCTTAGCGGCCGGGATGGGCGAGCAGTACTTC. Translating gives CASSLAAGMGEQYF.

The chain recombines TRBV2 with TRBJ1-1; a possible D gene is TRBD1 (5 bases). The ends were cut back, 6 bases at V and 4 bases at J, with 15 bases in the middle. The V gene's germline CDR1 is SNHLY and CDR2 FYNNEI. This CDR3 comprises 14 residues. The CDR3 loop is CASSGSGVGTEAFF. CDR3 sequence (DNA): TGTGCCAGCAGCGGTTCGGGGGTGGGCACTGAAGCTTTCTTT.

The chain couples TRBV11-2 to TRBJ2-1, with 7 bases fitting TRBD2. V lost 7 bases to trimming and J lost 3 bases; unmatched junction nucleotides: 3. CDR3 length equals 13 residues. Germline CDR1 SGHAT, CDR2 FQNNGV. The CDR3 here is CASKGGNYNEQFF. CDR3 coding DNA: TGTGCCAGCAAGGGAGGGAACTACAATGAGCAGTTCTTC.

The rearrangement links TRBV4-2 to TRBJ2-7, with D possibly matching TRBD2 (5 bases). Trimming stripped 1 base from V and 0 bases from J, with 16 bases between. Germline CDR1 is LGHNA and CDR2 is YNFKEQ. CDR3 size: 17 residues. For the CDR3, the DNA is TGTGCCAGCAGCCAAGGATTTATGGGAGCTACCTCCTACGAGCAGTACTTC. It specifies CASSQGFMGATSYEQYF.

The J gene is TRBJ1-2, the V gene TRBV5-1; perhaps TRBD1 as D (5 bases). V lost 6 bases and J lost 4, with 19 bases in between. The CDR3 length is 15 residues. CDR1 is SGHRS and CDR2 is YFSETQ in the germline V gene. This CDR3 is CASNPSTTDPYGYTF. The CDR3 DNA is TGCGCCAGCAATCCATCTACGACAGACCCCTATGGCTACACCTTC.

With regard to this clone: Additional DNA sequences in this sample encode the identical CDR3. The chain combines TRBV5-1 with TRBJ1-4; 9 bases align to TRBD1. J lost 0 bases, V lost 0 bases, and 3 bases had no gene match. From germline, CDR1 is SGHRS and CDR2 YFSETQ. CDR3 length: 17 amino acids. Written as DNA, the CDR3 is TGCGCCAGCAGCTTGGGACAGGGGGTTGCAACTAATGAAAAACTGTTTTTT. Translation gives CASSLGQGVATNEKLFF.

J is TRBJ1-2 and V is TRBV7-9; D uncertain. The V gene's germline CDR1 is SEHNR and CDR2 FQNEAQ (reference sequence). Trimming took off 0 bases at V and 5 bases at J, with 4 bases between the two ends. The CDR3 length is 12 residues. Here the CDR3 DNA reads TGTGCCAGCAGCTTAGCGCAGTATGGCTACACCTTC. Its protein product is CASSLAQYGYTF.

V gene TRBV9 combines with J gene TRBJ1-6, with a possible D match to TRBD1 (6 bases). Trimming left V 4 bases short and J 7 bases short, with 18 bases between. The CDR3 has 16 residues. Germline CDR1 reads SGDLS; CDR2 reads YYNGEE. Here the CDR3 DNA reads TGTGCCAGCAGCCCCAGGACAGACCGAAGGAATTCACCCCTCCACTTT. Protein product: CASSPRTDRRNSPLHF.

The CDR3 loop reads CASSPGYGGARYEQYF. CDR3 sequence (DNA): TGTGCCAGCAGCCCAGGTTATGGAGGGGCGAGGTACGAGCAGTACTTC. The chain has TRBV14 and TRBJ2-7, with a tentative D call TRBD2 (6 bases). Germline-derived CDR1 and CDR2 are SGHDN and FVKESK. The CDR3 runs 16 residues. Deletions cut 4 bases from V and 4 bases from J, with 20 bases between.

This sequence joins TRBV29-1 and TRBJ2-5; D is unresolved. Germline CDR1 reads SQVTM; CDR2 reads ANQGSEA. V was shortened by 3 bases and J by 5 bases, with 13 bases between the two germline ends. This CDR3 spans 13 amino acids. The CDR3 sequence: CSVDKSSRETQYF. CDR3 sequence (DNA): TGCAGCGTTGACAAGTCGAGTCGGGAGACCCAGTACTTC.